Listed here is a single T cell receptor beta chain. The data derive from a study of shared clonotypes between healthy human individuals. Trimming at V came to 3 bases and at J to 2 bases, leaving 4 bases not matched to a gene. Germline V gene sequence: CDR1 WNHNN, CDR2 SYGVQD (reference sequence). CDR3 length equals 14 residues. Terminally differentiated effector memory CD45RA+ cells were left out of the naive CD8 fraction, which was CD45RO-negative and positively selected for CCR7. TCRdb keeps only in-frame clones here, not all; method: immunoSEQ multiplex PCR. The sample gives about 800,000 clones, 95% to 97% of which show up once; about 0.21% is in the top ten.

The sample was naive CD8+ T cells sorted from blood. The source is a man aged 25-45 years in good health. The chain employs TRBV10-1 and TRBJ2-7; the match to TRBD2 covers 7 bases. This chain's CDR3 is CASSDPGTTYEQYF. CDR3 coding DNA: TGCGCCAGCAGTGACCCCGGGACTACCTACGAGCAGTACTTC.